One sample yielded the 18 T cell receptor beta chains listed below, sequenced in a study of patients and donors after allogeneic stem cell transplantation. TCRdb re-analysed the RT-PCR reads in MiXCR, keeping a single row per CDR3 protein. The sample yields 100,000 to 130,000 distinct CDR3 sequences, around 38% seen once. The source material was blood, either unsorted or a sorted T cell fraction (not recorded which). These receptors were collected from a human donor who was either an allogeneic HSCT recipient or a stem cell or donor lymphocyte infusion donor (not recorded which). It is not recorded whose cells these are; they may come from a transplant donor.

In its sample, this clonotype was seen a few times. The chain's CDR3 is CASSRRRGDEKLFF. As DNA, the CDR3 is TGTGCCAGCAGCCGCCGCAGGGGTGACGAAAAACTGTTTTTT. The chain couples TRBV28 to TRBJ1-4, with D maybe TRBD1 (6 bases). V lost 6 bases to trimming and J lost 8 bases, with 16 bases between them. Germline loops: CDR1 MDHEN, CDR2 SYDVKM. This CDR3 is built from 14 residues.

This clonotype was observed a few times. The chain joins TRBV4-3 to TRBJ2-5; the D gene is possibly TRBD2 (6 bases). The germline V and J ends were trimmed by 1 base and 4 bases, with 13 bases remaining between them. Germline assignment: CDR1 LGHNA and CDR2 YSLEER. The CDR3 runs 15 residues. This chain's CDR3 is CASSQVADQVETQYF. The CDR3 nucleotides are TGCGCCAGCAGCCAAGTAGCGGACCAGGTAGAGACCCAGTACTTC.

This clonotype has more than one count but fewer than ten. The rearrangement uses TRBV12-3 or TRBV12-4 and TRBJ1-6, with D unresolved. Trimming removed 7 bases from V and 6 bases from J, with 13 bases in between. There are 14 residues in the CDR3. The CDR3 sequence: CASTIRTGNSPLHF. DNA of the CDR3: TGTGCCAGCACTATCCGGACCGGTAATTCACCCCTCCACTTT.

J is TRBJ2-5 and V is TRBV11-2, with D possibly TRBD2 on 6 matching bases. V gave up 1 base and J gave up 3 bases, with 9 bases separating them. Germline CDR1 is SGHAT and CDR2 is FQNNGV. This CDR3 has 14 residues. The CDR3 DNA is TGTGCCAGCAGCTTAGCGGGGGTGGAAGAGACCCAGTACTTC. This encodes CASSLAGVEETQYF.

This chain links TRBV19 with TRBJ2-1; TRBD1 is a possible D gene (5 bases). Looked up from germline, CDR1 is LNHDA and CDR2 is SQIVND (reference sequence). V lost 3 bases, J lost 6 bases, and 12 bases lay in between. This CDR3 is 14 amino acids long. This chain's CDR3 is CASSIFSRGNEQFF. The DNA of the CDR3 is TGTGCCAGTAGTATTTTCAGTAGGGGCAATGAGCAGTTCTTC.

The chain employs TRBV2 and TRBJ2-7; 7 bases map to TRBD1. Germline-derived CDR1 and CDR2 are SNHLY and FYNNEI. The CDR3 extends over 14 amino acids. V trimming: 6 bases; J trimming: 2 bases; junction bases outside the gene matches: 7. In DNA form, the CDR3 reads TGTGCCAGCAGCCGACAGGGTCCTCCCTACGAGCAGTACTTC. Its protein is CASSRQGPPYEQYF.

This clonotype was detected many times. V gene TRBV15 combines with J gene TRBJ1-1, with a weak D call TRBD1 (5 bases). CDR3 length equals 11 residues. V was trimmed by 4 bases and J by 10 bases, leaving 10 bases between them. CDR1 and CDR2 from the germline V gene are LNHNV and YYDKDF (reference sequence). The CDR3 spells CATSTGVRAFF. For the CDR3, the DNA is TGTGCCACCAGCACGGGGGTGCGAGCTTTCTTT.

The chain couples TRBV20-1 to TRBJ2-2; D is perhaps TRBD2 (6 bases). V gave up 6 bases and J gave up 6 bases, with 8 bases separating them. CDR1 and CDR2 (germline): DFQATT, SNEGSKA (reference sequence). The CDR3 has 11 residues. The CDR3 DNA is TGCAGTGCGGGCGGGGCCGGGGAGCTGTTTTTT. This encodes CSAGGAGELFF.

The J gene is TRBJ2-1, the V gene TRBV7-2; D gene uncertain. CDR3 size: 14 residues. The germline CDR1 and CDR2 sequences are SGHTA and FQGNSA. Trimming cost V 1 base and J 9 bases, with 13 bases left between them. The CDR3 DNA is TGTGCCAGCAGCTTAGGGCTAGGCTTGGGTGAGCAGTTCTTC. Translating gives CASSLGLGLGEQFF.

The J gene is TRBJ1-5, the V gene TRBV2; the D is unclear. This CDR3 region has 13 residues. Germline CDR1 and CDR2: SNHLY and FYNNEI. V was clipped by 7 bases and J by 4 bases, with 11 bases between them. Here the CDR3 reads CASKEGGNQPQHF. CDR3 bases: TGTGCCAGCAAGGAGGGAGGGAATCAGCCCCAGCATTTT. Based on the CDR3 plus reference TRBV2 and TRBJ1-5, the full variable domain is EPEVTQTPSHQVTQMGQEVILRCVPISNHLYFYWYRQILGQKVEFLVSFYNNEISEKSEIFDDQFSVERPDGSNFTLKIRSTKLEDSAMYFCASKEGGNQPQHFGDGTRLSIL.

CDR3 region: CASSFRRGGANTEAFF. The CDR3 nucleotides are TGTGCCAGCAGCTTCCGGAGGGGCGGAGCGAACACTGAAGCTTTCTTT. The chain links TRBV7-2 to TRBJ1-1, with D maybe TRBD1 (5 bases). The V end lost 3 bases, the J end lost 1 base, and 15 bases lay between the germline ends. Germline CDR1 SGHTA, CDR2 FQGNSA. The CDR3 is 16 amino acids.

This clonotype was seen a few times. In DNA form, the CDR3 reads TGCAGTGCTAGAGCCCCATTCGGAGGGGCGAACACTGAAGCTTTCTTT. Encoded protein: CSARAPFGGANTEAFF. The chain is built from TRBV20-1 and TRBJ1-1, with a weak D call TRBD1 (5 bases). CDR3 length: 16 residues. Germline CDR1 is DFQATT and CDR2 is SNEGSKA (reference sequence). V gave up 1 base and J gave up 1 base, with 16 bases separating them.

CDR3 amino acids: CASNPGAREDEKLFF. CDR3 sequence (DNA): TGCGCCAGCAACCCAGGGGCCCGCGAGGATGAAAAACTGTTTTTT. The chain employs TRBV4-1 and TRBJ1-4; maybe TRBD1 (6 bases). The CDR3 sequence is 15 residues long. The germline gives CDR1 MGHRA, CDR2 YSYEKL. The V end was cut by 7 bases, the J end by 6 bases, with 18 bases between.

This clonotype turned up a few times. This rearrangement joins TRBV6-1 to TRBJ1-5, with D possibly being TRBD1 (5 bases). V was cut by 0 bases and J by 9 bases, with 9 bases left in between. Germline-derived CDR1 and CDR2 are MNHNS and SASEGT. This CDR3 is built from 13 residues. The DNA for the CDR3 is TGTGCCAGCAGTGAAGCGCCAGGGAGGCCCCAGCATTTT. Protein: CASSEAPGRPQHF.

This clonotype was seen a handful of times. The V and J genes are TRBV5-1 and TRBJ1-2, with D tentatively TRBD1 (6 bases). CDR3 length: 15 amino acids. The V end lost 4 bases, the J end lost 5 bases, and 18 bases lay between the germline ends. CDR1 is SGHRS, CDR2 YFSETQ, per germline. The CDR3 protein is CASSPGQPGGYGYTF. The CDR3 nucleotides read TGCGCCAGCAGCCCAGGACAGCCTGGCGGTTATGGCTACACCTTC.

The V gene is TRBV7-9, the J gene TRBJ2-1, with D perhaps matching TRBD1 or TRBD2 (5 bases each). Germline CDR1 is SEHNR and CDR2 is FQNEAQ (reference sequence). The V and J ends lost 2 bases and 7 bases respectively, with 12 bases between them. The CDR3 length is 14 residues. The CDR3 region is CASSLRSGANEQFF. The CDR3, as DNA: TGTGCCAGCAGCTTAAGGTCCGGGGCGAATGAGCAGTTCTTC.

This clonotype was recorded a few times. The chain employs TRBV12-3 or TRBV12-4 and TRBJ2-5; D perhaps matches TRBD2 (5 bases). With 6 bases removed from V and 2 bases from J, the gap between germline ends came to 13 bases. The CDR3 runs to 14 residues. DNA for the CDR3: TGTGCCAGCAGACCCACTAGATTTCAAGAGACCCAGTACTTC. Protein: CASRPTRFQETQYF.

This chain uses TRBV7-9 with TRBJ2-7; TRBD2 aligns across 10 bases. Germline lookup yields CDR1 SEHNR and CDR2 FQNEAQ (reference sequence). The length of the CDR3 is 14 residues. Trimming at V came to 5 bases and at J to 3 bases, leaving 4 bases not matched to a gene. Written as DNA, the CDR3 is TGTGCCAGCAGCGCCAGCGGGAGGGGCTACGAGCAGTACTTC. Protein sequence: CASSASGRGYEQYF.